Listed below are T cell receptor beta chains from one sample, sequenced in a study of patients and donors after allogeneic stem cell transplantation. A single record per CDR3 protein comes from TCRdb applying MiXCR to the RT-PCR reads. The table lists about 87,000 distinct CDR3 sequences, around 5% of them singletons. The sequenced sample consisted of blood, either unsorted or a sorted T cell fraction (not recorded which). The receptors were gathered from a human donor who was either an allogeneic HSCT recipient or a stem cell or donor lymphocyte infusion donor (not recorded which). It is not recorded whose cells these are; they may come from a transplant donor. CDR3s include the opening cysteine and the closing phenylalanine or tryptophan. Each record gives: V gene, clone size, J gene, D gene, CDR3 protein, CDR3 DNA. A D gene is named only where the DNA matches it firmly. Clone size appears in some rows only: once, few, many, or a class for an expanded clone.

V gene: TRBV5-6; clone size: few; J gene: TRBJ1-6; D gene: .; CDR3 protein: CASSLVTESSYNSPLHF; CDR3 DNA: TGTGCCAGCAGCTTGGTAACAGAGAGCTCCTATAATTCACCCCTCCACTTT
V gene: TRBV28; clone size: few; J gene: TRBJ1-2; D gene: TRBD1; CDR3 protein: CASSTGQGSYGYTF; CDR3 DNA: TGTGCCAGCAGCACTGGACAGGGCAGCTATGGCTACACCTTC
V gene: TRBV29-1; clone size: few; J gene: TRBJ2-5; D gene: TRBD1; CDR3 protein: CSVGLWDRGETQYF; CDR3 DNA: TGCAGCGTTGGGTTATGGGACAGGGGGGAGACCCAGTACTTC
V gene: TRBV7-2; clone size: many; J gene: TRBJ2-3; D gene: TRBD2; CDR3 protein: CASSLGQLAGGRNTQYF; CDR3 DNA: TGTGCCAGCAGCTTAGGACAACTAGCGGGAGGGCGGAATACGCAGTATTTT
V gene: TRBV3-1; clone size: many; J gene: TRBJ2-3; D gene: .; CDR3 protein: CASSRSGEDTQYF; CDR3 DNA: TGTGCCAGCAGCCGGTCGGGGGAAGATACGCAGTATTTT
V gene: TRBV5-1; clone size: many; J gene: TRBJ2-2; D gene: TRBD2; CDR3 protein: CASSLLPLAGGNTGELFF; CDR3 DNA: TGCGCCAGCAGCTTGCTCCCACTAGCGGGGGGGAACACCGGGGAGCTGTTTTTT
V gene: TRBV11-3; clone size: many; J gene: TRBJ2-7; D gene: .; CDR3 protein: CASSLVRTYEQYF; CDR3 DNA: TGTGCCAGCAGCTTAGTCAGGACCTACGAGCAGTACTTC
V gene: TRBV5-1; clone size: many; J gene: TRBJ2-5; D gene: TRBD1; CDR3 protein: CASSPGGAQETQYF; CDR3 DNA: TGCGCCAGCAGCCCAGGGGGCGCCCAAGAGACCCAGTACTTC
V gene: TRBV18; clone size: many; J gene: TRBJ2-3; D gene: .; CDR3 protein: CASSLNSDPNTDTQYF; CDR3 DNA: TGTGCCAGCTCACTAAACTCCGATCCCAACACAGATACGCAGTATTTT
V gene: TRBV6-2/TRBV6-3; clone size: many; J gene: TRBJ2-2; D gene: .; CDR3 protein: CASSYRPSTANTGELFF; CDR3 DNA: TGTGCCAGCAGTTACCGGCCTTCGACAGCGAACACCGGGGAGCTGTTTTTT
V gene: TRBV18; clone size: .; J gene: TRBJ1-1; D gene: .; CDR3 protein: CASSPGVREQAFF; CDR3 DNA: TGTGCCAGCTCACCGGGGGTGCGAGAACAAGCTTTCTTT
V gene: TRBV5-4; clone size: .; J gene: TRBJ2-1; D gene: TRBD2; CDR3 protein: CASSSFSGSFRNEQFF; CDR3 DNA: TGTGCCAGCAGCTCTTTTAGCGGGAGCTTTCGGAATGAGCAGTTCTTC
V gene: TRBV11-2; clone size: .; J gene: TRBJ2-5; D gene: TRBD1; CDR3 protein: CASSLYPGTGQETQYF; CDR3 DNA: TGTGCCAGCAGCTTATACCCCGGGACAGGTCAAGAGACCCAGTACTTC
V gene: TRBV6-6; clone size: many; J gene: TRBJ1-1; D gene: .; CDR3 protein: CASGGNTEAFF; CDR3 DNA: TGTGCCAGCGGTGGAAACACTGAAGCTTTCTTT
V gene: TRBV9; clone size: .; J gene: TRBJ2-7; D gene: TRBD2; CDR3 protein: CASSVEPAGAYEQYF; CDR3 DNA: TGTGCCAGCAGCGTAGAACCAGCGGGAGCCTACGAGCAGTACTTC
V gene: TRBV12-3/TRBV12-4; clone size: few; J gene: TRBJ2-2; D gene: .; CDR3 protein: CASSGGPGELFF; CDR3 DNA: TGTGCCAGCAGTGGAGGCCCCGGGGAGCTGTTTTTT
V gene: TRBV20-1; clone size: many; J gene: TRBJ2-7; D gene: .; CDR3 protein: CSARQGSYEQYF; CDR3 DNA: TGCAGTGCTAGACAGGGCTCCTACGAGCAGTACTTC
V gene: TRBV4-1; clone size: many; J gene: TRBJ1-1; D gene: .; CDR3 protein: CASSQETGRDAEAFF; CDR3 DNA: TGCGCCAGCAGCCAGGAAACAGGACGAGATGCTGAAGCTTTCTTT
V gene: TRBV28; clone size: many; J gene: TRBJ1-2; D gene: .; CDR3 protein: CASSSAGLALLNYGYTF; CDR3 DNA: TGTGCCAGCAGTTCCGCGGGTTTGGCCTTACTCAACTATGGCTACACCTTC
V gene: TRBV20-1; clone size: many; J gene: TRBJ1-5; D gene: .; CDR3 protein: CSAREGYNQPQHF; CDR3 DNA: TGCAGTGCTAGAGAAGGGTACAATCAGCCCCAGCATTTT
V gene: TRBV2; clone size: many; J gene: TRBJ1-1; D gene: .; CDR3 protein: CASSVGGSTEAFF; CDR3 DNA: TGTGCCAGCAGTGTCGGGGGGAGCACTGAAGCTTTCTTT
V gene: TRBV2; clone size: few; J gene: TRBJ1-5; D gene: .; CDR3 protein: CASSAGMSNQPQHF; CDR3 DNA: TGTGCCAGCAGTGCGGGAATGAGCAATCAGCCCCAGCATTTT
V gene: TRBV5-1; clone size: many; J gene: TRBJ2-5; D gene: TRBD2; CDR3 protein: CASSFGGRGETQYF; CDR3 DNA: TGCGCCAGCAGCTTTGGCGGGAGAGGAGAGACCCAGTACTTC
V gene: TRBV7-6; clone size: many; J gene: TRBJ1-3; D gene: .; CDR3 protein: CASKGDPSGNTIYF; CDR3 DNA: TGTGCCAGCAAGGGGGACCCCTCTGGAAACACCATATATTTT
V gene: TRBV19; clone size: many; J gene: TRBJ2-7; D gene: TRBD2; CDR3 protein: CARWGTSATEQYF; CDR3 DNA: TGTGCCAGGTGGGGGACTAGCGCCACCGAGCAGTACTTC
V gene: TRBV5-1; clone size: many; J gene: TRBJ2-1; D gene: .; CDR3 protein: CASSPSVSSYNEQFF; CDR3 DNA: TGCGCCAGCAGCCCTAGTGTATCCTCCTACAATGAGCAGTTCTTC